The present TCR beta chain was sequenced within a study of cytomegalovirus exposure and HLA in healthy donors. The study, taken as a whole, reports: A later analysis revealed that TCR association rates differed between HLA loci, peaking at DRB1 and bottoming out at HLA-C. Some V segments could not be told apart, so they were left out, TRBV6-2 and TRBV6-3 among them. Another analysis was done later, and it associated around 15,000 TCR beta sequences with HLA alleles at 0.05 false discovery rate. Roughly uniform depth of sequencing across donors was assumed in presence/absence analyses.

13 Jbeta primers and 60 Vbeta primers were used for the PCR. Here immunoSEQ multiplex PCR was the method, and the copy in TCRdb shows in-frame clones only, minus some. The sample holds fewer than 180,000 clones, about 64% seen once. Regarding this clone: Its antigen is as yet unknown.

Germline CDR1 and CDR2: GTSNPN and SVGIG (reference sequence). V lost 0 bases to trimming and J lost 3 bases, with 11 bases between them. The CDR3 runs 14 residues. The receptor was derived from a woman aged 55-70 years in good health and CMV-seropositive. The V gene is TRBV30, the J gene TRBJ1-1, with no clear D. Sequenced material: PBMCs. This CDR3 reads CAWSVLLTYTEAFF. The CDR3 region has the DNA TGTGCCTGGAGTGTACTTCTCACCTACACTGAAGCTTTCTTT.